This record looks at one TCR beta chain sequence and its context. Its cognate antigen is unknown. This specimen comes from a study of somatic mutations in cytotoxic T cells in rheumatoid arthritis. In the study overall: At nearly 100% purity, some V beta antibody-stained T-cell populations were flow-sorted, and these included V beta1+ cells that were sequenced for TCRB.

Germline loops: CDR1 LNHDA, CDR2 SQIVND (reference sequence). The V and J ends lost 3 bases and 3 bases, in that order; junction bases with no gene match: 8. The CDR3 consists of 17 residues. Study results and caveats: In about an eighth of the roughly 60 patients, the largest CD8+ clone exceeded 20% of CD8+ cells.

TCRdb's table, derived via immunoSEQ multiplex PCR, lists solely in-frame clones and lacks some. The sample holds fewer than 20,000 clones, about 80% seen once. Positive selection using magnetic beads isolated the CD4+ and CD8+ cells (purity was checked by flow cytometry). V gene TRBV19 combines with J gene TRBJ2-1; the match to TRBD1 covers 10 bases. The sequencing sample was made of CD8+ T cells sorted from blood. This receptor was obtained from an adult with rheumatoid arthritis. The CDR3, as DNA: TGTGCCAGTAGTATCCCACCGACAGGGGGCCGCTACAATGAGCAGTTCTTC. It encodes CASSIPPTGGRYNEQFF.